These T cell receptor beta chains were read from a single sample in a study of post-analysis software for immune sequencing data. MiXCR, applied by TCRdb to the PCR reads, yields one record per CDR3 protein. The sample has almost 700,000 distinct CDR3 sequences, over 45% seen once. What was sequenced was blood. These receptors came from a girl aged 2-10 years with multiple sclerosis. Both conserved end residues are part of each CDR3. D genes are given only for firm matches. The size field is filled for only some rows; it gives once, few, many or a size class.

v_call: TRBV29-1
clone_size: few
d_call: -
j_call: TRBJ2-7
cdr3_nt: TGCAGCGTTCTTGTGACAGAGTACGAGCAGTACTTC
cdr3_aa: CSVLVTEYEQYF

v_call: TRBV29-1
clone_size: -
d_call: -
j_call: TRBJ2-5
cdr3_nt: TGCAGCGTTGAAAGCCCTCCGGGAGAGACCCAGTACTTC
cdr3_aa: CSVESPPGETQYF

v_call: TRBV7-9
clone_size: few
d_call: -
j_call: TRBJ2-6
cdr3_nt: TGTGCCAGTGGGGGCTCTCGTGTGTCTGGGGCCAACGTCCTGACTTTC
cdr3_aa: CASGGSRVSGANVLTF

v_call: TRBV20-1
clone_size: -
d_call: -
j_call: TRBJ2-1
cdr3_nt: TGCAGTGCTAGAGATGGAGGAAGGGGGTCCAACTCCTACAATGAGCAGTTCTTC
cdr3_aa: CSARDGGRGSNSYNEQFF

v_call: TRBV7-2
clone_size: few
d_call: TRBD2
j_call: TRBJ2-5
cdr3_nt: TGTGCCAGCAGCTCAATAGCGGGGGAGAACACCCAGTACTTC
cdr3_aa: CASSSIAGENTQYF

v_call: TRBV2
clone_size: -
d_call: -
j_call: TRBJ1-1
cdr3_nt: TGTGCCAGCAGTGAACGGGCCCTGAACACTGAAGCTTTCTTT
cdr3_aa: CASSERALNTEAFF

v_call: TRBV29-1
clone_size: -
d_call: -
j_call: TRBJ2-1
cdr3_nt: TGCAGCGTTGCGGCCCGACCAGACAGGGAGGGGAACAATGAGCAGTTCTTC
cdr3_aa: CSVAARPDREGNNEQFF

v_call: TRBV7-9
clone_size: -
d_call: TRBD1
j_call: TRBJ2-1
cdr3_nt: TGTGCCAGCAGCCCCAGGGGGCTAGACTACAATGAGCAGTTCTTC
cdr3_aa: CASSPRGLDYNEQFF

v_call: TRBV5-1
clone_size: few
d_call: -
j_call: TRBJ2-3
cdr3_nt: TGCGCCAGCAGCCCTTGGACGGGAACAGATACGCAGTATTTT
cdr3_aa: CASSPWTGTDTQYF

v_call: TRBV7-2
clone_size: few
d_call: -
j_call: TRBJ2-7
cdr3_nt: TGTGCCAGCAGCTTAGGGTGGGATGCCTACGAGCAGTACTTC
cdr3_aa: CASSLGWDAYEQYF

v_call: TRBV20-1
clone_size: few
d_call: TRBD2
j_call: TRBJ2-3
cdr3_nt: TGCAGTGCTCCGACTAGCGGGGGAGGAGATACGCAGTATTTT
cdr3_aa: CSAPTSGGGDTQYF

v_call: TRBV3-1
clone_size: -
d_call: -
j_call: TRBJ2-5
cdr3_nt: TGTGCCAGCAGCCAAGAACGGTTGCCCATGGGAGAGACCCAGTACTTC
cdr3_aa: CASSQERLPMGETQYF

v_call: TRBV29-1
clone_size: -
d_call: TRBD2
j_call: TRBJ2-7
cdr3_nt: TGCAGCGTTGGGACTAGCGGCTCCTACGAGCAGTACTTC
cdr3_aa: CSVGTSGSYEQYF

v_call: TRBV2
clone_size: -
d_call: TRBD1
j_call: TRBJ2-3
cdr3_nt: TGTGCCAGCAGGGACCCCGGGACAGGTTCTTTGGATACGCAGTATTTT
cdr3_aa: CASRDPGTGSLDTQYF

v_call: TRBV12-3/TRBV12-4
clone_size: -
d_call: -
j_call: TRBJ2-7
cdr3_nt: TGTGCCAGCAGTTGTCTCTCCTACGAGCAGTACTTC
cdr3_aa: CASSCLSYEQYF

v_call: TRBV6-5
clone_size: few
d_call: -
j_call: TRBJ2-5
cdr3_nt: TGTGCCAGCAGTTACTCTAGCCCCCGGGAGACCCAGTACTTC
cdr3_aa: CASSYSSPRETQYF

v_call: TRBV7-2
clone_size: -
d_call: TRBD2
j_call: TRBJ2-1
cdr3_nt: TGTGCCAGCACTAAGTGGGCGGGGGGGAATGAGCAGTTCTTC
cdr3_aa: CASTKWAGGNEQFF

v_call: TRBV20-1
clone_size: -
d_call: TRBD1
j_call: TRBJ1-1
cdr3_nt: TGCAGTGCTGGGACAGGGCTGAACACTGAAGCTTTCTTT
cdr3_aa: CSAGTGLNTEAFF

v_call: TRBV28
clone_size: -
d_call: -
j_call: TRBJ2-4
cdr3_nt: TGTGCCAGCAGTTCCGGACCGGCCAAAAACATTCAGTACTTC
cdr3_aa: CASSSGPAKNIQYF

v_call: TRBV6-5
clone_size: few
d_call: -
j_call: TRBJ2-2
cdr3_nt: TGTGCCAGCAGTTACGAGGAGATGAACACCGGGGAGCTGTTTTTT
cdr3_aa: CASSYEEMNTGELFF

v_call: TRBV6-2/TRBV6-3
clone_size: -
d_call: -
j_call: TRBJ2-5
cdr3_nt: TGTGCCAGCAGCCAGCAAATCCGGGAGACCCAGTACTTC
cdr3_aa: CASSQQIRETQYF

v_call: TRBV2
clone_size: -
d_call: -
j_call: TRBJ1-2
cdr3_nt: TGTGCCAGCAGGGACAATACTAATGGCTACACCTTC
cdr3_aa: CASRDNTNGYTF

v_call: TRBV6-5
clone_size: once
d_call: -
j_call: TRBJ2-3
cdr3_nt: TGTGCCAGCAGTTACACCCCCCGAGATACGCAGTATTTT
cdr3_aa: CASSYTPRDTQYF

v_call: TRBV15
clone_size: few
d_call: TRBD2
j_call: TRBJ2-7
cdr3_nt: TGTGCCACCAGCAGACCGCCCGGAGTAGCGGGAGCCAACGAGCAGTACTTC
cdr3_aa: CATSRPPGVAGANEQYF

v_call: TRBV6-5
clone_size: -
d_call: TRBD2
j_call: TRBJ2-7
cdr3_nt: TGTGCCAGCAGTTCGGCTAGCGGGGGACACTACGAGCAGTACTTC
cdr3_aa: CASSSASGGHYEQYF

v_call: TRBV5-1
clone_size: -
d_call: TRBD2
j_call: TRBJ2-1
cdr3_nt: TGCGCCAGCAGCGCCCAGACTAGCGGGGGAGGTGAGCAGTTCTTC
cdr3_aa: CASSAQTSGGGEQFF

v_call: TRBV20-1
clone_size: -
d_call: TRBD2
j_call: TRBJ2-1
cdr3_nt: TGCAGTGCTAGCCTAGCGGGGGCACTCAATGAGCAGTTCTTC
cdr3_aa: CSASLAGALNEQFF

v_call: TRBV12-3/TRBV12-4
clone_size: once
d_call: TRBD1
j_call: TRBJ2-2
cdr3_nt: TGTGCCAGCAGACCAATTCCGGGACAGGGGACGCACACCGGGGAGCTGTTTTTT
cdr3_aa: CASRPIPGQGTHTGELFF

v_call: TRBV4-3
clone_size: -
d_call: -
j_call: TRBJ2-6
cdr3_nt: TGCGCCAGCAGCCAGTCCGCTTCGATTTCGGGGGCCAACGTCCTGACTTTC
cdr3_aa: CASSQSASISGANVLTF

v_call: TRBV20-1
clone_size: -
d_call: TRBD2
j_call: TRBJ2-3
cdr3_nt: TGCAGTGCTACCACTAGCGGCTCTAGCACAGATACGCAGTATTTT
cdr3_aa: CSATTSGSSTDTQYF

v_call: TRBV20-1
clone_size: -
d_call: -
j_call: TRBJ2-5
cdr3_nt: TGCAGTGCTAGAGCCCTCGAGACCCAGTACTTC
cdr3_aa: CSARALETQYF

v_call: TRBV10-2
clone_size: -
d_call: TRBD1
j_call: TRBJ2-1
cdr3_nt: TGCGCCAGCAGTGAGTTTCCGGGACAGGGATACAATGAGCAGTTCTTC
cdr3_aa: CASSEFPGQGYNEQFF

v_call: TRBV10-2
clone_size: many
d_call: TRBD1
j_call: TRBJ1-2
cdr3_nt: TGCGCCAGCAGTGAGTCGACAGGGCATGGCTACACCTTC
cdr3_aa: CASSESTGHGYTF

v_call: TRBV27
clone_size: -
d_call: TRBD1
j_call: TRBJ2-1
cdr3_nt: TGTGCCAGCAGCGACAGGGGGTACTACAATGAGCAGTTCTTC
cdr3_aa: CASSDRGYYNEQFF

v_call: TRBV12-3/TRBV12-4
clone_size: -
d_call: TRBD1
j_call: TRBJ1-6
cdr3_nt: TGTGCCAGCAGTGGGACAGGAGGGAGTTCACCCCTCCACTTT
cdr3_aa: CASSGTGGSSPLHF

v_call: TRBV20-1
clone_size: -
d_call: -
j_call: TRBJ2-1
cdr3_nt: TGCAGTGCTAGTAGGCCGGGAGACAAGGGTGAGCAGTTCTTC
cdr3_aa: CSASRPGDKGEQFF

v_call: TRBV7-2
clone_size: -
d_call: -
j_call: TRBJ2-1
cdr3_nt: TGTGCCAGCAGCTTACAACCGGGCAGCTACAATGAGCAGTTCTTC
cdr3_aa: CASSLQPGSYNEQFF

v_call: TRBV12-3/TRBV12-4
clone_size: -
d_call: -
j_call: TRBJ2-7
cdr3_nt: TGTGCCAGCAGTTTAGCAAAGTTAATCTACGAGCAGTACTTC
cdr3_aa: CASSLAKLIYEQYF

v_call: TRBV5-6
clone_size: once
d_call: TRBD2
j_call: TRBJ2-1
cdr3_nt: TGTGCCAGCAGCCAGCCGGGACTAGTCCGCGAGCAGTTCTTC
cdr3_aa: CASSQPGLVREQFF

v_call: TRBV5-1
clone_size: -
d_call: -
j_call: TRBJ1-5
cdr3_nt: TGCGCCAGCAGCTTGGAGGGGACCATGGGCCAGCCCCAGCATTTT
cdr3_aa: CASSLEGTMGQPQHF

v_call: TRBV7-2
clone_size: -
d_call: -
j_call: TRBJ2-3
cdr3_nt: TGTGCCAGCAGCCTAACTAGCAGTCTAAGCACAGATACGCAGTATTTT
cdr3_aa: CASSLTSSLSTDTQYF

v_call: TRBV4-3
clone_size: -
d_call: TRBD2
j_call: TRBJ2-5
cdr3_nt: TGCGCCAGCAGCCAACTATTCCTAGCGGGGGGTGCAGATACGCAGTACTTC
cdr3_aa: CASSQLFLAGGADTQYF

v_call: TRBV6-1
clone_size: once
d_call: -
j_call: TRBJ1-1
cdr3_nt: TGTGCCAGCAACCAAGGGACAAAGTCTGAAGCTTTCTTT
cdr3_aa: CASNQGTKSEAFF

v_call: TRBV15
clone_size: -
d_call: -
j_call: TRBJ1-1
cdr3_nt: TGTGCCACCAGCAGAGATGCTGCACAGACCAAAGCTTTCTTT
cdr3_aa: CATSRDAAQTKAFF

v_call: TRBV6-4
clone_size: many
d_call: TRBD2
j_call: TRBJ2-1
cdr3_nt: TGTGCCACGGGGAGCGGGACCTACAATGAGCAGTTCTTC
cdr3_aa: CATGSGTYNEQFF